These 21 T cell receptor beta chains originate from one sample sequenced in a study of long-term antiretroviral therapy in people with HIV. Researchers ran immunoSEQ v3.0 at survey level. The assay was immunoSEQ multiplex PCR, and TCRdb's table has in-frame clones only and misses some. This repertoire shows 35,000 to 40,000 clones, 70% to 90% found once; its top ten account for 8% to 11%. The source was unsorted PBMCs, collected 2.2 years after starting antiretroviral therapy. These receptors all stem from a man younger than 30 with HIV.

This sequence joins TRBV7-2 and TRBJ2-3; 10 nucleotides match TRBD2. The ends lost 5 bases at V and 3 bases at J; junction bases unmatched: 5. The CDR3 is 15 residues long. Germline V gene lookup returns CDR1 SGHTA and CDR2 FQGNSA. CDR3 residues: CASSKREGRTDTQYF. The CDR3 region has the DNA TGTGCCAGCAGCAAGCGGGAGGGAAGGACAGATACGCAGTATTTT. The full variable domain, its missing parts supplied by reference TRBV7-2 and TRBJ2-3, is GAGVSQSPSNKVTEKGKDVELRCDPISGHTALYWYRQSLGQGLEFLIYFQGNSAPDKSGLPSDRFSAERTGGSVSTLTIQRTQQEDSAVYLCASSKREGRTDTQYFGPGTRLTVL.

This rearrangement joins TRBV4-3 to TRBJ2-2; TRBD2 matches 12 bases. V trimming: 7 bases; J trimming: 5 bases; junction bases outside the gene matches: 11. This CDR3 comprises 17 residues. Germline CDR1 LGHNA, CDR2 YSLEER. CDR3 sequence reads: CASTTNVGLAGTGELFF. CDR3 bases: TGCGCCAGCACCACAAACGTAGGACTAGCGGGGACCGGGGAGCTGTTTTTT.

The chain joins TRBV5-1 to TRBJ1-1, with D maybe TRBD1 (5 bases). Trimming pared 2 bases from V and 0 bases from J, leaving 11 bases between. Germline V lookup: CDR1 SGHRS, CDR2 YFSETQ. The CDR3 extends over 15 amino acids. CDR3 protein: CASSFARGVNTEAFF. The DNA of the CDR3 is TGCGCCAGCAGCTTTGCCCGGGGGGTGAACACTGAAGCTTTCTTT. Looking up the rest from reference TRBV5-1 and TRBJ1-1 gives the full variable domain: KAGVTQTPRYLIKTRGQQVTLSCSPISGHRSVSWYQQTPGQGLQFLFEYFSETQRNKGNFPGRFSGRQFSNSRSEMNVSTLELGDSALYLCASSFARGVNTEAFFGQGTRLTVV.

The chain is built from TRBV2 and TRBJ1-5; no reliable D call. Germline V lookup: CDR1 SNHLY, CDR2 FYNNEI. V was cut by 6 bases and J by 3 bases, with 12 bases left in between. This CDR3 is 14 amino acids long. The DNA for the CDR3 is TGTGCCAGCAGACCCGGGATCAACAATCAGCCCCAGCATTTT. It yields the protein CASRPGINNQPQHF.

The rearrangement links TRBV27 to TRBJ2-1, with D possibly matching TRBD2 (5 bases). The CDR3 consists of 15 residues. The V gene's germline CDR1 is MNHEY and CDR2 SMNVEV (reference sequence). V was clipped by 6 bases and J by 9 bases, with 21 bases between them. The CDR3 protein is CASRPRRQVGGEQFF. CDR3 coding DNA: TGTGCCAGCAGACCGCGGAGGCAGGTAGGCGGTGAGCAGTTCTTC.

The V gene is TRBV6-1, the J gene TRBJ1-5; no firm D call. The CDR3 is made up of 13 amino acids. V was trimmed by 6 bases and J by 5 bases, leaving 11 bases between them. The germline CDR1 and CDR2 sequences are MNHNS and SASEGT. CDR3 sequence: CASRRASYQPQHF. CDR3 DNA: TGTGCCAGCAGAAGGGCCAGCTATCAGCCCCAGCATTTT.

The chain is built from TRBV2 and TRBJ1-2; D unresolved. The germline V gene encodes CDR1 SNHLY and CDR2 FYNNEI. Trimming left V 6 bases short and J 7 bases short, with 12 bases between. The CDR3 spans 12 residues. This CDR3 reads CASRTVGPGYTF. As DNA, the CDR3 is TGTGCCAGCAGAACAGTGGGCCCTGGCTACACCTTC.

The chain couples TRBV2 to TRBJ2-3, with a possible D match to TRBD2 (5 bases). CDR1 is SNHLY and CDR2 is FYNNEI in the germline V gene. The CDR3 has 14 amino acids. V lost 8 bases and J 2 bases, leaving 14 bases between the germline ends. CDR3 sequence reads: CASSAEVPTDTQYF. The CDR3 region has the DNA TGTGCCAGCTCCGCGGAGGTCCCCACAGATACGCAGTATTTT. The full variable domain, its missing parts supplied by reference TRBV2 and TRBJ2-3, is EPEVTQTPSHQVTQMGQEVILRCVPISNHLYFYWYRQILGQKVEFLVSFYNNEISEKSEIFDDQFSVERPDGSNFTLKIRSTKLEDSAMYFCASSAEVPTDTQYFGPGTRLTVL.

CDR3 residues: CASRSLQSTTNEKLFF. CDR3 bases: TGTGCCAGTAGGTCCCTGCAGAGCACAACTAATGAAAAACTGTTTTTT. The J gene is TRBJ1-4, the V gene TRBV19; D is unclear. Germline V CDR1 and CDR2: LNHDA, SQIVND (reference sequence). Trimming pared 6 bases from V and 0 bases from J, leaving 14 bases between. CDR3 length: 16 residues.

The table lists this clone with a few counts. V is TRBV5-4 and J is TRBJ1-2; 12 nucleotides match TRBD1. Germline values: CDR1 SGHNT, CDR2 YYREEE (reference sequence). Trimming at V came to 4 bases and at J to 7 bases, leaving 5 bases not matched to a gene. The CDR3 runs to 14 residues. CDR3 coding DNA: TGTGCCAGCAGCCCGGGACAGGGGGCAGTTGGCTACACCTTC. This gives the protein CASSPGQGAVGYTF. Based on the CDR3 plus reference TRBV5-4 and TRBJ1-2, the full variable domain is ETGVTQSPTHLIKTRGQQVTLRCSSQSGHNTVSWYQQALGQGPQFIFQYYREEENGRGNFPPRFSGLQFPNYSSELNVNALELDDSALYLCASSPGQGAVGYTFGSGTRLTVV.

V gene TRBV5-5 combines with J gene TRBJ2-1; the D is unclear. Germline values: CDR1 SGHKS, CDR2 YYEKEE (reference sequence). This CDR3 contains 15 residues. The V and J ends lost 7 bases and 0 bases respectively, with 14 bases between them. CDR3 nucleotides: TGTGCCAGCTGTACATACCCAGGCTCCTACAATGAGCAGTTCTTC. This codes for CASCTYPGSYNEQFF.

The J gene is TRBJ2-7, the V gene TRBV27; D is possibly TRBD2 (6 bases). Germline CDR1 MNHEY, CDR2 SMNVEV (reference sequence). Between the trimmed V and J ends, which lost 2 bases and 5 bases, there was a span of 13 bases. The CDR3 has 14 residues. CDR3 in amino acids: CASSLGREVHEQYF. The CDR3 DNA sequence: TGTGCCAGCAGTTTAGGCAGGGAGGTCCACGAGCAGTACTTC.

The rearrangement joins TRBV4-2 to TRBJ2-3, with D maybe TRBD2 (6 bases). Germline V gives CDR1 LGHNA, CDR2 YNFKEQ. This CDR3 is built from 14 residues. Trimming cost V 8 bases and J 2 bases, with 14 bases left between them. CDR3: CASEDSGPTDTQYF. In DNA, the CDR3 is TGTGCCAGCGAAGATAGCGGACCCACAGATACGCAGTATTTT.

The chain carries TRBV30 and TRBJ1-1; D not certain. The V and J ends lost 2 bases and 8 bases respectively, with 12 bases between them. The CDR3 is 12 residues long. Germline lookup yields CDR1 GTSNPN and CDR2 SVGIG (reference sequence). The CDR3 loop is CAWSPLGEEAFF. DNA of the CDR3: TGTGCCTGGAGTCCCTTAGGCGAAGAAGCTTTCTTT. The variable domain in full, completed from reference TRBV30 and TRBJ1-1, reads SQTIHQWPATLVQPVGSPLSLECTVEGTSNPNLYWYRQAAGRGLQLLFYSVGIGQISSEVPQNLSASRPQDRQFILSSKKLLLSDSGFYLCAWSPLGEEAFFGQGTRLTVV.

The chain uses TRBV5-1 and TRBJ1-3; D is unclear. This CDR3 spans 16 amino acids. The germline V and J ends were trimmed by 4 bases and 1 base, with 15 bases remaining between them. Per the germline V gene, CDR1 is SGHRS and CDR2 is YFSETQ. CDR3 sequence (DNA): TGCGCCAGCAGCCTCCACTTTAGGTCTTCTGGAAACACCATATATTTT. Translated: CASSLHFRSSGNTIYF. Based on the CDR3 plus reference TRBV5-1 and TRBJ1-3, the full variable domain is KAGVTQTPRYLIKTRGQQVTLSCSPISGHRSVSWYQQTPGQGLQFLFEYFSETQRNKGNFPGRFSGRQFSNSRSEMNVSTLELGDSALYLCASSLHFRSSGNTIYFGEGSWLTVV.

V and J are TRBV6-1 and TRBJ1-5; tentatively, D is TRBD1 (5 bases). The CDR3 runs 14 residues. V lost 2 bases to trimming and J lost 4 bases, with 9 bases between them. Germline CDR1 MNHNS, CDR2 SASEGT. Written as DNA, the CDR3 is TGTGCCAGCAGTGAACGACGGGGGAATCAGCCCCAGCATTTT. Protein: CASSERRGNQPQHF.

This clone was seen just once. The chain is built from TRBV29-1 and TRBJ2-2; D might be TRBD1 (5 bases). The V end lost 1 base, the J end lost 7 bases, and 19 bases lay between the germline ends. CDR1 is SQVTM, CDR2 ANQGSEA, per germline. The CDR3 length is 16 residues. This CDR3 reads CSVEGGPDSNHGELFF. As DNA, the CDR3 is TGCAGCGTTGAAGGGGGCCCTGACAGTAACCACGGGGAGCTGTTTTTT.

The gene calls are TRBV2 and TRBJ1-5, with 7 bases aligning to TRBD1. From germline, CDR1 is SNHLY and CDR2 FYNNEI. V was clipped by 6 bases and J by 4 bases; unmatched bases: 6. The length of the CDR3 is 14 residues. The CDR3 region has the DNA TGTGCCAGCAGGCCCGGGGACAGAAATCAGCCCCAGCATTTT. Translated: CASRPGDRNQPQHF.

The chain employs TRBV6-5 and TRBJ2-3; D not certain. Germline CDR1 and CDR2: MNHEY and SVGAGI. The germline V and J ends were trimmed by 6 bases and 4 bases, with 8 bases remaining between them. The length of the CDR3 is 12 residues. The CDR3 loop is CASSPGADTQYF. CDR3 in DNA: TGTGCCAGCAGCCCCGGAGCAGATACGCAGTATTTT.

The chain combines TRBV4-3 with TRBJ2-1; a possible D gene is TRBD2 (6 bases). CDR1 and CDR2 from the germline V gene are LGHNA and YSLEER. The CDR3 loop spans 19 amino acids. V was clipped by 1 base and J by 7 bases, with 26 bases between them. The DNA of the CDR3 is TGCGCCAGCAGCCAAGTTTCCCTAGCTGGCGGGGAACCTGAAAATGAGCAGTTCTTC. Translating it yields CASSQVSLAGGEPENEQFF.

This sequence joins TRBV5-6 and TRBJ2-4; TRBD1 might be the D (6 bases). The CDR3 sequence is 16 residues long. Germline CDR1 SGHDT, CDR2 YYEEEE. V was trimmed by 5 bases and J by 0 bases, leaving 15 bases between them. This CDR3 is CASSIQGFLAKNIQYF. CDR3 DNA sequence: TGTGCCAGCAGTATACAGGGATTTTTAGCCAAAAACATTCAGTACTTC.